The next 25 T cell receptor beta chains were all read from a single sample in a study of cytomegalovirus exposure and HLA in healthy donors. Primers for the PCR totalled 60 Vbeta and 13 Jbeta. Profiling relied on immunoSEQ multiplex PCR, and the TCRdb table lists in-frame clones only, not all of them. The sample has tens of thousands of clones; 70% to 80% are singletons. Sequenced: PBMCs. The receptors were gathered from a woman aged 25 to 39 in good health and CMV-seropositive.

V gene TRBV19 combines with J gene TRBJ2-1, with a tentative D call TRBD2 (5 bases). V gave up 5 bases and J gave up 4 bases, with 9 bases separating them. CDR3 length: 13 amino acids. The V gene's germline CDR1 is LNHDA and CDR2 SQIVND (reference sequence). CDR3 loop: CASSHGLYNEQFF. CDR3 sequence (DNA): TGTGCCAGTAGTCACGGACTTTACAATGAGCAGTTCTTC.

For the CDR3, the DNA is TGTGCCAGCAGCTTGCTACAACCAGAATGGGGCAACTATGGCTACACCTTC. It specifies CASSLLQPEWGNYGYTF. The V gene is TRBV5-6, the J gene TRBJ1-2, with D possibly matching TRBD1 (5 bases). This CDR3 region has 17 residues. The germline gives CDR1 SGHDT, CDR2 YYEEEE. V was clipped by 1 base and J by 2 bases, with 18 bases between them.

This clone was seen only a few times. V and J are TRBV4-1 and TRBJ2-1; TRBD1 matches at 10 bases. The CDR3 length is 16 residues. V gave up 0 bases and J gave up 8 bases; unmatched junction bases: 7. Germline V gene data show CDR1 as MGHRA and CDR2 as YSYEKL. As DNA, the CDR3 is TGCGCCAGCAGCCAAGAGACGGGACAGGGGATCCATGAGCAGTTCTTC. Translating gives CASSQETGQGIHEQFF.

Sample share makes this clone medium-sized (0.01 to 0.1%). The V and J genes are TRBV23-1 and TRBJ2-1, with D perhaps matching TRBD1 (6 bases). Being an ORF, TRBV23-1 has a function that is uncertain. V was shortened by 8 bases and J by 0 bases, with 11 bases between the two germline ends. CDR3 length: 14 amino acids. The CDR3 here is CASAYRVSYNEQFF. The CDR3 DNA sequence: TGCGCCAGCGCCTACAGGGTCTCCTACAATGAGCAGTTCTTC.

The genes are TRBV5-6 and TRBJ1-2, with TRBD1 matching over 7 bases. CDR3 length: 17 residues. Per germline, CDR1 SGHDT and CDR2 YYEEEE. V gave up 3 bases and J gave up 0 bases; unmatched junction bases: 11. The CDR3: CASSSATGTVANYGYTF. CDR3 nucleotide sequence: TGTGCCAGCAGCTCAGCAACCGGGACAGTAGCTAACTATGGCTACACCTTC.

The sample holds a few counts of this clone. The V gene is TRBV19, the J gene TRBJ2-2, with 11 bases matching TRBD1. This CDR3 region has 15 residues. V shed 3 bases, J shed 7 bases, and the junction held 4 bases outside the gene matches. Germline V CDR1 and CDR2: LNHDA, SQIVND (reference sequence). CDR3 sequence: CASSMWTGGVGELFF. The DNA of the CDR3 is TGTGCCAGTAGTATGTGGACAGGGGGCGTCGGGGAGCTGTTTTTT.

In this sample, this clone turned up a few times. This specimen includes other DNA sequences encoding the same CDR3. This chain uses TRBV5-1 with TRBJ2-7; 8 bases match TRBD1. The CDR3 runs 14 residues. Germline CDR1 and CDR2: SGHRS and YFSETQ. The J segment lost 6 bases and the V segment lost 4 bases, leaving 9 bases of the junction unmatched. CDR3 loop: CASSPLDRAGEQYF. For the CDR3, the DNA is TGCGCCAGCAGCCCGTTGGACAGGGCAGGCGAGCAGTACTTC.

The V and J genes are TRBV19 and TRBJ2-5, with 11 bases that match TRBD2. The V segment lost 5 bases and the J segment 4 bases; nucleotides outside the gene matches: 9. This CDR3 has 16 residues. Germline V gene lookup returns CDR1 LNHDA and CDR2 SQIVND (reference sequence). DNA of the CDR3: TGTGCCAGTAGTTGGGGTAGCGGGAGGGTTCGAGAGACCCAGTACTTC. It encodes CASSWGSGRVRETQYF.

The chain joins TRBV6-1 to TRBJ1-4, with TRBD1 matching 9 bases. The CDR3 spans 15 residues. V dropped 7 bases and J dropped 3; count of bases not matched to a gene: 6. Germline-derived CDR1 and CDR2 are MNHNS and SASEGT. The DNA of the CDR3 is TGTGCCAGCACCGAACAGGGGGCTGCTAATGAAAAACTGTTTTTT. This codes for CASTEQGAANEKLFF.

The chain has TRBV30 and TRBJ2-1, with TRBD2 identical over 10 bases. V lost 2 bases, J lost 4 bases, and 8 bases stayed unmatched. From germline, CDR1 is GTSNPN and CDR2 SVGIG (reference sequence). CDR3 length: 16 residues. CDR3 coding DNA: TGTGCCTGGAGTACTGATAGCGGGGGGAGGTACAATGAGCAGTTCTTC. This encodes CAWSTDSGGRYNEQFF.

The rearrangement joins TRBV6-6 to TRBJ1-2, with TRBD1 identical over 10 bases. This CDR3 comprises 13 residues. V shed 4 bases and J 6 bases; nucleotides not matched to a gene: 2. Looked up from germline, CDR1 is MNHNY and CDR2 is SVGAGI (reference sequence). CDR3 residues: CASSSGQGDGYTF. The CDR3 DNA reads TGTGCCAGCAGTTCCGGACAGGGGGATGGCTACACCTTC.

V gene TRBV5-6 combines with J gene TRBJ2-2; D perhaps matches TRBD1 (6 bases). The V end was cut by 4 bases, the J end by 6 bases, with 13 bases between. This CDR3 contains 14 residues. Germline values: CDR1 SGHDT, CDR2 YYEEEE. CDR3 residues: CASSHRVGAGELFF. The CDR3 nucleotides read TGTGCCAGCAGCCACAGGGTGGGAGCCGGGGAGCTGTTTTTT.

Regarding this clone: One end of the junction is discordant with germline, which a read error may explain. The chain carries TRBV6-1 and TRBJ1-1, with 8 positions matching TRBD1. Germline V gene data show CDR1 as MNHNS and CDR2 as SASEGT. This CDR3 region has 15 residues. CDR3 residues: CSSNTGQAPNTEAFF. DNA for the CDR3: TGTTCCAGCAACACGGGACAGGCCCCTAACACTGAAGCTTTCTTT.

The CDR3 here is CASSLVQGAGEQYF. In nucleotides, the CDR3 is TGCGCCAGCAGCTTGGTGCAGGGGGCTGGAGAGCAGTACTTC. The rearrangement uses TRBV5-1 and TRBJ2-7; TRBD1 matches at 8 bases. With 0 bases clipped from V and 7 bases from J, the junction kept 6 bases outside the gene matches. This CDR3 is 14 amino acids long. CDR1 and CDR2 (germline): SGHRS, YFSETQ. The whole variable domain, remainder taken from reference TRBV5-1 and TRBJ2-7, is KAGVTQTPRYLIKTRGQQVTLSCSPISGHRSVSWYQQTPGQGLQFLFEYFSETQRNKGNFPGRFSGRQFSNSRSEMNVSTLELGDSALYLCASSLVQGAGEQYFGPGTRLTVT.

This chain connects TRBV5-6 to TRBJ2-1, with 10 bases matching TRBD2. The CDR3 totals 17 residues. Germline V CDR1 and CDR2: SGHDT, YYEEEE. The trim removed 0 bases at V and 5 bases at J, leaving 8 bases unmatched. The CDR3, as DNA: TGTGCCAGCAGCTTGGTGGGGAGACTAGCGGGTGACAATGAGCAGTTCTTC. It specifies CASSLVGRLAGDNEQFF.

This clone has more than one count but fewer than ten. The V call is TRBV2, the J call TRBJ1-5; possible D gene TRBD1, 5 bases. Looked up from germline, CDR1 is SNHLY and CDR2 is FYNNEI. Trimming stripped 3 bases from V and 6 bases from J, with 12 bases between. The CDR3 extends over 14 amino acids. CDR3 in DNA: TGTGCCAGCAGTGAGAATCAGGGATCTCAGCCCCAGCATTTT. It is translated as CASSENQGSQPQHF.

The chain carries TRBV29-1 and TRBJ1-1; the D is unclear. The CDR3 consists of 14 residues. Germline V gene data show CDR1 as SQVTM and CDR2 as ANQGSEA. Between the trimmed V and J ends, which lost 6 bases and 4 bases, there was a span of 18 bases. CDR3: CSVGLPAAGTEAFF. The CDR3 DNA reads TGCAGCGTGGGCTTGCCCGCAGCGGGCACTGAAGCTTTCTTT. Full variable domain (outside the CDR3, taken from reference TRBV29-1 and TRBJ1-1): SAVISQKPSRDICQRGTSLTIQCQVDSQVTMMFWYRQQPGQSLTLIATANQGSEATYESGFVIDKFPISRPNLTFSTLTVSNMSPEDSSIYLCSVGLPAAGTEAFFGQGTRLTVV.

This clone was detected a few times. The J gene is TRBJ2-5, the V gene TRBV5-5, with 8 bases fitting TRBD1. This CDR3 spans 15 amino acids. The germline CDR1 and CDR2 sequences are SGHKS and YYEKEE (reference sequence). The V segment lost 4 bases and the J segment 1 base; nucleotides outside the gene matches: 6. CDR3 sequence reads: CASSPDRGRQETQYF. In DNA form, the CDR3 reads TGTGCCAGCAGCCCAGACAGGGGTCGCCAAGAGACCCAGTACTTC.

The chain employs TRBV27 and TRBJ2-3, with 9 bases aligning to TRBD2. The CDR3 totals 18 residues. Trimming at V came to 4 bases and at J to 4 bases, leaving 15 bases not matched to a gene. The germline gives CDR1 MNHEY, CDR2 SMNVEV (reference sequence). The CDR3 DNA follows: TGTGCCAGCAGTTGGGGATCGGGGGGGACTAGCAGGGCAGATACGCAGTATTTT. The encoded protein is CASSWGSGGTSRADTQYF.

J is TRBJ2-5 and V is TRBV5-6; 7 positions agree with TRBD2. There are 15 residues in the CDR3. CDR1 is SGHDT, CDR2 YYEEEE, per germline. V trimming: 4 bases; J trimming: 4 bases; junction bases outside the gene matches: 10. CDR3 nucleotide sequence: TGTGCCAGCAGCGGCCTCGGGGGGTTCCGAGAGACCCAGTACTTC. It encodes CASSGLGGFRETQYF.

The chain is built from TRBV7-2 and TRBJ2-3, with 7 positions matching TRBD2. Germline V CDR1 and CDR2: SGHTA, FQGNSA. This CDR3 contains 17 residues. V shed 5 bases and J 3 bases; nucleotides not matched to a gene: 14. CDR3 protein: CASSLFRLAGRTDTQYF. CDR3 DNA sequence: TGTGCCAGCAGCCTCTTTCGACTAGCAGGGAGGACAGATACGCAGTATTTT.

The genes are TRBV7-2 and TRBJ1-1; 8 bases match TRBD1. The trim removed 0 bases at V and 5 bases at J, leaving 5 bases unmatched. The CDR3 consists of 15 residues. The germline gives CDR1 SGHTA, CDR2 FQGNSA. The CDR3 sequence: CASSLARGLRTEAFF. As DNA, the CDR3 is TGTGCCAGCAGCTTAGCCAGGGGGCTGAGGACTGAAGCTTTCTTT.

The chain links TRBV27 to TRBJ1-1, with D possibly being TRBD1 (5 bases). The germline V gene encodes CDR1 MNHEY and CDR2 SMNVEV (reference sequence). Trimming took off 10 bases at V and 3 bases at J, with 21 bases between the two ends. CDR3 length: 15 amino acids. Here the CDR3 DNA reads TGTGCCAACAGACCAAATCGGGGGAGGGACACTGAAGCTTTCTTT. Translated: CANRPNRGRDTEAFF.

V usage is TRBV7-9 and J usage is TRBJ2-4, with 8 bases identical to TRBD2. Germline V lookup: CDR1 SEHNR, CDR2 FQNEAQ (reference sequence). The V segment lost 5 bases and the J segment 0 bases; nucleotides outside the gene matches: 6. This CDR3 is 16 amino acids long. The CDR3 loop is CASSLGGVLAKNIQYF. For the CDR3, the DNA is TGTGCCAGCAGCCTCGGGGGGGTCCTAGCCAAAAACATTCAGTACTTC. Looking up the rest from reference TRBV7-9 and TRBJ2-4 gives the full variable domain: DTGVSQNPRHKITKRGQNVTFRCDPISEHNRLYWYRQTLGQGPEFLTYFQNEAQLEKSRLLSDRFSAERPKGSFSTLEIQRTEQGDSAMYLCASSLGGVLAKNIQYFGAGTRLSVL.

The V and J genes are TRBV6-4 and TRBJ2-2; 9 bases are shared with TRBD1. The CDR3 totals 16 residues. Germline-derived CDR1 and CDR2 are MRHNA and SNTAGT. V shed 0 bases, J shed 9 bases, and the junction held 8 bases outside the gene matches. In nucleotides, the CDR3 is TGTGCCAGCAGTGACTCCCCGGGACAGGGATCCCGGGAGCTGTTTTTT. Translated: CASSDSPGQGSRELFF.